These T cell receptor beta chains were read from a single sample in a study of OX40 agonist ivuxolimab in advanced cancers. Here immunoSEQ multiplex PCR was the method, and the copy in TCRdb shows in-frame clones only, minus some. This repertoire shows roughly 80,000 clones, around four fifths found once; its top ten account for around 0.84%. Source: CD4+ or CD8+ T cells sorted from blood, taken in a trial of the OX40 agonist ivuxolimab. The origin of the receptors is an adult with an advanced solid tumor such as melanoma, head and neck, liver or kidney cancer. Both conserved end residues are part of each CDR3. A D gene is named only where the DNA matches it firmly. Not all rows give a size; the values are once, few, many and, for expanded clones, a class.

v_gene	abundance	d_gene	j_gene	CDR3aa	CDR3nt
TRBV7-2	NA	NA	TRBJ2-5	CASSRSLDIRETQYF	TGTGCCAGCAGCCGCTCCCTCGACATCCGAGAGACCCAGTACTTC
TRBV5-1	NA	TRBD2	TRBJ2-5	CASSSVGTSGGIQETQYF	TGCGCCAGCAGTTCCGTCGGGACTAGCGGGGGGATCCAAGAGACCCAGTACTTC
TRBV7-8	NA	TRBD1	TRBJ1-2	CASATDRGSGYTF	TGTGCCAGCGCCACGGACAGGGGTTCCGGCTACACCTTC
TRBV25-1	NA	NA	TRBJ1-2	CASSGGFYGYTF	TGTGCTAGCAGTGGGGGCTTCTATGGCTACACCTTC
TRBV7-3	NA	TRBD2	TRBJ2-2	CASSPGLWSGELFF	TGTGCCAGCAGCCCGGGACTATGGTCCGGGGAGCTGTTTTTT
TRBV6-5	NA	NA	TRBJ1-2	CASSYGRDYGYTF	TGTGCCAGCAGTTACGGCAGGGATTATGGCTACACCTTC
TRBV30	NA	TRBD2	TRBJ2-5	CAWRELANQETQYF	TGTGCCTGGAGGGAACTAGCGAACCAAGAGACCCAGTACTTC
TRBV7-8	NA	NA	TRBJ2-5	CASSRWGIGETQYF	TGTGCCAGCAGCCGATGGGGCATCGGAGAGACCCAGTACTTC
TRBV7-6	NA	NA	TRBJ2-7	CASSLRGGEYEQYF	TGTGCCAGCAGCTTAAGGGGGGGTGAATACGAGCAGTACTTC
TRBV19	NA	NA	TRBJ2-5	CASSIGVRDRETQYF	TGTGCCAGTAGTATTGGTGTCAGGGATCGCGAGACCCAGTACTTC
TRBV6-1	NA	TRBD2	TRBJ2-7	CASSGGAGGSYEQYF	TGTGCCAGCAGCGGGGGGGCCGGTGGGTCCTACGAGCAGTACTTC
TRBV11-2	NA	NA	TRBJ1-5	CASSPQRDQPQHF	TGTGCCAGCAGCCCACAGCGAGATCAGCCCCAGCATTTT
TRBV30	NA	NA	TRBJ1-6	CAWNLAGGRNSPLHF	TGTGCCTGGAACTTGGCTGGGGGAAGGAATTCACCCCTCCACTTT
TRBV30	NA	NA	TRBJ2-7	CAWTRDGTLREQYF	TGTGCCTGGACCCGGGACGGAACTTTGAGGGAGCAGTACTTC
TRBV5-1	NA	NA	TRBJ2-5	CASLGGSSKETQYF	TGCGCCAGCTTAGGGGGTAGCTCTAAAGAGACCCAGTACTTC
TRBV7-2	once	NA	TRBJ1-1	CASSLDSPRAEAFF	TGTGCCAGCAGCTTGGACAGCCCGAGGGCTGAAGCTTTCTTT
TRBV13	NA	NA	TRBJ2-7	CASSSKWIGSHYEQYF	TGTGCCAGCAGCTCAAAATGGATAGGATCCCACTACGAGCAGTACTTC
TRBV4-1	NA	NA	TRBJ2-1	CASSQEGLAAYNEQFF	TGCGCCAGCAGCCAAGAGGGGTTAGCGGCTTACAATGAGCAGTTCTTC
TRBV19	NA	TRBD2	TRBJ2-1	CASRGASGESSYNEQFF	TGTGCCAGTAGAGGGGCTAGCGGGGAGAGCTCCTACAATGAGCAGTTCTTC
TRBV4-2	NA	TRBD2	TRBJ2-3	CASSQIAGAVNTQYF	TGTGCCAGCAGCCAAATAGCGGGGGCGGTTAATACGCAGTATTTT
TRBV5-1	NA	TRBD1	TRBJ2-7	CASSSTPGQGASYEQYF	TGCGCCAGCAGCTCTACTCCGGGACAGGGGGCCTCCTACGAGCAGTACTTC
TRBV6-5	NA	NA	TRBJ2-5	CASSRLWETQYF	TGTGCCAGCAGCCGGTTATGGGAGACCCAGTACTTC
TRBV6-1	NA	NA	TRBJ2-5	CASSGIPGETQYF	TGTGCCAGCAGTGGAATCCCGGGGGAGACCCAGTACTTC
TRBV7-9	NA	NA	TRBJ2-2	CASSGGNWWNTGELFF	TGTGCCAGCAGCGGAGGCAACTGGTGGAACACCGGGGAGCTGTTTTTT
TRBV27	NA	TRBD1	TRBJ2-7	CASADRVDEQYF	TGTGCCAGCGCGGACAGGGTTGACGAGCAGTACTTC
TRBV4-2	NA	TRBD1	TRBJ1-5	CASSQNRGEVQPQHF	TGTGCCAGCAGCCAGAACAGGGGAGAGGTCCAGCCCCAGCATTTT
TRBV7-9	NA	NA	TRBJ2-7	CASSWDRKYEQYF	TGTGCCAGCAGCTGGGACCGAAAATACGAGCAGTACTTC
TRBV7-2	NA	NA	TRBJ1-4	CASSNLDGKLFF	TGTGCCAGCAGCAACCTCGATGGAAAACTGTTTTTT
TRBV4-3	NA	TRBD1	TRBJ2-2	CASSQSPGGTNTGELFF	TGCGCCAGCAGCCAGTCCCCAGGGGGAACGAACACCGGGGAGCTGTTTTTT
TRBV9	NA	TRBD1	TRBJ1-2	CASSVVPDGQGWGYTF	TGTGCCAGCAGCGTAGTTCCCGACGGACAGGGATGGGGCTACACCTTC
TRBV20-1	few	NA	TRBJ2-1	CSARTSNEQFF	TGCAGTGCTAGGACGAGCAATGAGCAGTTCTTC
TRBV11-3	NA	TRBD1	TRBJ2-3	CASNTRPRQGPLSSTDTQYF	TGTGCCAGCAACACGCGACCTAGACAGGGCCCTCTTTCTAGCACAGATACGCAGTATTTT
TRBV5-8	NA	NA	TRBJ2-7	CASSLDSGVEQYF	TGTGCCAGCAGCTTGGATTCCGGGGTCGAGCAGTACTTC
TRBV13	NA	TRBD2	TRBJ2-3	CASSSSGGWDTQYF	TGTGCCAGCAGCTCTAGCGGGGGGTGGGATACGCAGTATTTT
TRBV5-1	few	TRBD1	TRBJ1-6	CASSLDTGVNSPLHF	TGCGCCAGCAGCTTGGATACAGGGGTGAATTCACCCCTCCACTTT
TRBV4-2	NA	TRBD2	TRBJ2-3	CASSQDPFRGGDTDTQYF	TGTGCCAGCAGCCAAGACCCTTTTCGCGGGGGGGACACAGATACGCAGTATTTT
TRBV19	NA	NA	TRBJ1-5	CASSMAVGTVSNQPQHF	TGTGCCAGTAGTATGGCTGTCGGGACGGTAAGCAATCAGCCCCAGCATTTT
TRBV5-1	NA	TRBD1	TRBJ1-2	CASSVRQGSDGYTF	TGCGCCAGCAGCGTAAGACAGGGTTCTGATGGCTACACCTTC
TRBV9	NA	NA	TRBJ1-2	CASSVVGGGYTF	TGTGCCAGCAGCGTTGTCGGCGGTGGCTACACCTTC
TRBV9	NA	NA	TRBJ2-3	CASSLQGTDTQYF	TGTGCCAGCAGCTTACAGGGAACAGATACGCAGTATTTT
TRBV6-1	NA	TRBD1	TRBJ1-5	CASSADREGGQPQHF	TGTGCCAGCAGTGCGGACAGGGAAGGCGGACAGCCCCAGCATTTT
TRBV27	once	TRBD1	TRBJ2-1	CASSLRAGGFTYNEQFF	TGTGCCAGCAGTTTAAGAGCAGGGGGTTTCACCTACAATGAGCAGTTCTTC
TRBV19	NA	NA	TRBJ1-4	CASSPTPQMRTNEKLFF	TGTGCCAGTAGTCCGACTCCCCAAATGCGCACTAATGAAAAACTGTTTTTT
TRBV5-1	NA	TRBD1	TRBJ1-2	CASSAQGVSGYTF	TGCGCCAGCAGCGCCCAGGGGGTGAGTGGCTACACCTTC
TRBV23-1	few	NA	TRBJ1-2	CASSQPGSGYTF	TGCGCCAGCAGTCAACCGGGGTCAGGCTACACCTTC
TRBV12-5	few	NA	TRBJ2-7	CASGYGGAVEQYF	TGTGCTAGTGGATATGGGGGGGCTGTGGAGCAGTACTTC